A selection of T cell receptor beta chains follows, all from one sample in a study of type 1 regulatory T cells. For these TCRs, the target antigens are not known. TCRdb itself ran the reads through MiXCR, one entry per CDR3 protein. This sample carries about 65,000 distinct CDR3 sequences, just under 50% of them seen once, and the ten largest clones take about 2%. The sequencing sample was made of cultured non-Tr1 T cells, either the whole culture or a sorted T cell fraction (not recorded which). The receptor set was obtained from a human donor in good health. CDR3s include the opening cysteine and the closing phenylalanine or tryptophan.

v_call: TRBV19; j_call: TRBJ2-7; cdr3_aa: CASSARDTAYEQYF
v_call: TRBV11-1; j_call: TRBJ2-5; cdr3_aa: CASSAFAETQYF
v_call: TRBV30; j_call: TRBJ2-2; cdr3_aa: CAWSPTRELFF
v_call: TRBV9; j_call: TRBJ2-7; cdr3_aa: CASSVTAGVYEQYF
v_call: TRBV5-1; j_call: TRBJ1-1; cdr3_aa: CASSLAGVSFF
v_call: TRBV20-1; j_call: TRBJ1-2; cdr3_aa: CSAPLGYSNYGYTF
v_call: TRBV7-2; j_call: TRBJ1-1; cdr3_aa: CASSLFSDRKNTEAFF
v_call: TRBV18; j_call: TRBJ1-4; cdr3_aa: CASSPNQGRTNEKLFF
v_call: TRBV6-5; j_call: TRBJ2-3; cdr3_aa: CASSYSGQGTDTQYF
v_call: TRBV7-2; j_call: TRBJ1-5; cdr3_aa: CASSIGRQGNQPQHF
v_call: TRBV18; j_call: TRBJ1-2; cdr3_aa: CASSPGGLPGYTF
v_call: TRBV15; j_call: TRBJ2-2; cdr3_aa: CATSPGRRELFF
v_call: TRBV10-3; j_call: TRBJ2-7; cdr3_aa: CAISQTSGAYEQYF
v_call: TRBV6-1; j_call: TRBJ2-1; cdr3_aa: CASVGTSGGAGNEQFF
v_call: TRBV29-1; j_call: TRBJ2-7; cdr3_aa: CSALGGGGNEQYF
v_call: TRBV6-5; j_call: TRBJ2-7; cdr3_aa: CASSKGTGAGTYEQYF
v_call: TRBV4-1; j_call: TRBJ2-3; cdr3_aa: CASSHLAGQGDTQYF
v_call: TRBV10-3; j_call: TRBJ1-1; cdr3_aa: CAIRQELGAEAFF
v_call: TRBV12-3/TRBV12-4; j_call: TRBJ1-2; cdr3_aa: CASTIGAGYGYTF
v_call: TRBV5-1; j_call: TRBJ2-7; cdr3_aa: CASSIGQTPPYEQYF